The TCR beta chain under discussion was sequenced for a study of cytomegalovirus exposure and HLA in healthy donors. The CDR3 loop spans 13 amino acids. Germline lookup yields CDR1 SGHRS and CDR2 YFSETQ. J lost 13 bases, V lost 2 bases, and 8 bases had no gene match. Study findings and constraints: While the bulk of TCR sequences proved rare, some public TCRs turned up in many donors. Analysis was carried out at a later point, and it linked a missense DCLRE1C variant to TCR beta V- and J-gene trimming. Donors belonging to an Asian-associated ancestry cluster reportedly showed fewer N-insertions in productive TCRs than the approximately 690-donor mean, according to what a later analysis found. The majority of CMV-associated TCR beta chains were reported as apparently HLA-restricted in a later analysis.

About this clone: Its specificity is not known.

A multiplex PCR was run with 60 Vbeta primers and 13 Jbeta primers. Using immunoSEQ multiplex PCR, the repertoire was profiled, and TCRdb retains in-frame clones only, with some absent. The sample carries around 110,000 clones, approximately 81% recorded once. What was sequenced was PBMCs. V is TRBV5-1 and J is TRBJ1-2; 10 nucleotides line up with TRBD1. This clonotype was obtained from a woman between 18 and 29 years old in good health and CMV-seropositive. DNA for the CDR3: TGCGCCAGCAGCTTATCGTTGGGGACAGGGGCCACCTTC. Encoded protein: CASSLSLGTGATF.